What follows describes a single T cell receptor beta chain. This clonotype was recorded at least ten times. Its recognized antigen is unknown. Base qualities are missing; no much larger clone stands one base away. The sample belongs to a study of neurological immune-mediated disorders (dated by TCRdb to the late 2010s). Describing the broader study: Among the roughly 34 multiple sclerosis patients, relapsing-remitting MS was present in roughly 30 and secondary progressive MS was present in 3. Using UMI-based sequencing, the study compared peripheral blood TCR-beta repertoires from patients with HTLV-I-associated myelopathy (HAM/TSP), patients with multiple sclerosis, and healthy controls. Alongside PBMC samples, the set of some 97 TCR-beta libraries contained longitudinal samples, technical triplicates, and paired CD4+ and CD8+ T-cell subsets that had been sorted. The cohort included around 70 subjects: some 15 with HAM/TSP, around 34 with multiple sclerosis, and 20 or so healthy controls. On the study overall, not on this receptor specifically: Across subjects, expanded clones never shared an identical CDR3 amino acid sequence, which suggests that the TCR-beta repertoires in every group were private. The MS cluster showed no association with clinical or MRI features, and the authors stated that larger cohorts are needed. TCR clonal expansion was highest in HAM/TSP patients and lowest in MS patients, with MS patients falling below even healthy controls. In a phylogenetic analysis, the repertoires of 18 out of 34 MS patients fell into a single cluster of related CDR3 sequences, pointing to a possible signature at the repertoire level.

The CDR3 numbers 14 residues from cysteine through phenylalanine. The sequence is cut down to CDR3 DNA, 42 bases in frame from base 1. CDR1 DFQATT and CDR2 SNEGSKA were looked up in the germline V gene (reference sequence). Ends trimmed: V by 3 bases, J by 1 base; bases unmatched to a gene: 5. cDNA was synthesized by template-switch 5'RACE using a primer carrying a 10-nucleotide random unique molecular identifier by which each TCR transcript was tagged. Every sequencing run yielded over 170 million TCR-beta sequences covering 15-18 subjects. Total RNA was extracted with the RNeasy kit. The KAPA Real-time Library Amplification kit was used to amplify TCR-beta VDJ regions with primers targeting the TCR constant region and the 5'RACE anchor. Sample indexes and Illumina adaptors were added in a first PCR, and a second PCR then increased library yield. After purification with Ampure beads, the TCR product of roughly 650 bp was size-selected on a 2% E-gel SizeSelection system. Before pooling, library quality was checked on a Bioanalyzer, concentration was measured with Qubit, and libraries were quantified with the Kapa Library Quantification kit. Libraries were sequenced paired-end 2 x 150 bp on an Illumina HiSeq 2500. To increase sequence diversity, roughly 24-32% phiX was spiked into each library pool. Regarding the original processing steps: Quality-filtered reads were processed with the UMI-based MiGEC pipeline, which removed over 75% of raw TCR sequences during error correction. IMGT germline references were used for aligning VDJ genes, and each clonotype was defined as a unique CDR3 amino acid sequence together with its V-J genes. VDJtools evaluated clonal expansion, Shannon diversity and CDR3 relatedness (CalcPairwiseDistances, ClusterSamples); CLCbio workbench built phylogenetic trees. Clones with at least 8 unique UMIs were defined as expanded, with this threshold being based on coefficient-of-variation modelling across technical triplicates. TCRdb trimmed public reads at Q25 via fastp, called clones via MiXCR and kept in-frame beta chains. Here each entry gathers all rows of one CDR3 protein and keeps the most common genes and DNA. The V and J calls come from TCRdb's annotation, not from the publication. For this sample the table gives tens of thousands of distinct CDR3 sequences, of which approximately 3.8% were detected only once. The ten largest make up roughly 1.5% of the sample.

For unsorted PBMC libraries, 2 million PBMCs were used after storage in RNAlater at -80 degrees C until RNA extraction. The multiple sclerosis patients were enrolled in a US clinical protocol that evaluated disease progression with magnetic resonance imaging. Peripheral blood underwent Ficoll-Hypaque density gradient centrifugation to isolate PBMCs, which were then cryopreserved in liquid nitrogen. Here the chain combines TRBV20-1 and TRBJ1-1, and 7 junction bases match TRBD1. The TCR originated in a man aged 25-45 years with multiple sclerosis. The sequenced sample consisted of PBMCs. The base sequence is TGCAGTGCTAGCTCGACAGGGAGGAACACTGAAGCTTTCTTT. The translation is CSASSTGRNTEAFF.